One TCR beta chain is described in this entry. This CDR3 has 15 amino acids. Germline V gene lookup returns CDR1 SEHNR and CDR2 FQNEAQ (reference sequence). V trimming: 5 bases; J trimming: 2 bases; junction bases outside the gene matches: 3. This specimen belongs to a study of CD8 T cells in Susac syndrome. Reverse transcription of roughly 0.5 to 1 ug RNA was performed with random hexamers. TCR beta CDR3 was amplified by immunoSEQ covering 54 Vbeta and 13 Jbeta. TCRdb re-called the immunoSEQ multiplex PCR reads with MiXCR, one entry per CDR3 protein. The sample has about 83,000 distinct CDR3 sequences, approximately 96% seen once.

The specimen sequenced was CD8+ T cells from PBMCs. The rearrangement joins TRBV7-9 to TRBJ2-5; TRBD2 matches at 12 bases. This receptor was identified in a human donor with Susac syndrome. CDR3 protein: CASSPGTSGQETQYF. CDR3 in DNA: TGTGCCAGCAGCCCCGGGACTAGCGGGCAAGAGACCCAGTACTTC.